These 24 T cell receptor beta chains were sequenced from one sample in a study of cytomegalovirus exposure and HLA in healthy donors. The PCR contained 60 Vbeta and 13 Jbeta primers. Profiling relied on immunoSEQ multiplex PCR, and the TCRdb table lists in-frame clones only, not all of them. The sample yields around 150,000 clones, 84% seen once. What was sequenced was PBMCs. The receptors shown here come from a man aged 45-65 years in good health and CMV-seropositive.

The V and J genes are TRBV6-5 and TRBJ2-5; D might be TRBD2 (5 bases). V lost 0 bases and J lost 2, with 7 bases in between. This CDR3 comprises 14 residues. The germline V gene encodes CDR1 MNHEY and CDR2 SVGAGI. Here the CDR3 reads CASSYSEGQETQYF. For the CDR3, the DNA is TGTGCCAGCAGTTACTCTGAGGGACAAGAGACCCAGTACTTC.

The chain uses TRBV23-1 and TRBJ2-5; 9 bases map to TRBD1. TRBV23-1 is treated as an ORF (open reading frame) with a function not yet certain. CDR3 length: 16 residues. The V segment lost 6 bases and the J segment 2 bases; nucleotides outside the gene matches: 10. For the CDR3, the DNA is TGCGCCAGCAGGAACTATCCCGGGACAGGGCAAGAGACCCAGTACTTC. Translation gives CASRNYPGTGQETQYF.

About this clone: One end of the junction varies from germline; a read error may be responsible. The CDR3 DNA is TGTGCTAGCAGCTCGGGACTAGCGGGAGGGGGCTACAATGAGCAGTTCTTC. Its translation: CASSSGLAGGGYNEQFF. The chain links TRBV7-7 to TRBJ2-1; 16 bases match TRBD2. The CDR3 length is 17 residues. CDR1 is SSHAT and CDR2 is FNYEAQ in the germline V gene (reference sequence).

CDR3 region: CASTSPGTGEAFF. DNA for the CDR3: TGTGCCAGCACCTCTCCCGGGACAGGGGAAGCTTTCTTT. V usage is TRBV6-5 and J usage is TRBJ1-1, with 9 bases identical to TRBD1. The CDR3 is made up of 13 amino acids. Germline loops: CDR1 MNHEY, CDR2 SVGAGI. V was pared by 7 bases and J by 8 bases, with 8 bases of the junction left unmatched.

The chain has TRBV7-3 and TRBJ2-1, with D tentatively TRBD2 (5 bases). CDR1 is SGHTA, CDR2 FQGTGA, per germline. CDR3 length equals 17 residues. Trimming shortened V by 4 bases and J by 10 bases, and 26 bases separated the two germline ends. DNA of the CDR3: TGTGCCAGCAGCTCTCACCCTACTAGTCCAAGGCTTGAAGAGCAGTTCTTC. Its protein product is CASSSHPTSPRLEEQFF.

On this clone itself: At the DNA level, this CDR3 is encoded by other sequences in the same sample as well. The rearrangement uses TRBV2 and TRBJ2-1, with D possibly being TRBD2 (5 bases). V lost 6 bases, J lost 7 bases, and 13 bases lay in between. The CDR3 sequence is 13 residues long. CDR1 SNHLY and CDR2 FYNNEI come from the germline V gene. The CDR3 coding sequence is TGTGCCAGCAGAGAGCTGTGGAGGAATGAGCAGTTCTTC. Encoded protein: CASRELWRNEQFF.

With regard to this clone: The junction departs from germline at one end; a sequencing error may be responsible. The chain carries TRBV5-1 and TRBJ1-2; maybe TRBD1 (6 bases). The CDR3 consists of 14 residues. Germline V lookup: CDR1 SGHRS, CDR2 YFSETQ. CDR3 residues: CASSGGQGPYGHTF. The CDR3 bases are TGCGCCAGCAGCGGGGGACAAGGCCCCTATGGCCACACCTTC.

The chain uses TRBV5-1 and TRBJ1-1, with 7 bases that match TRBD1. CDR1 SGHRS and CDR2 YFSETQ come from the germline V gene. This CDR3 spans 16 amino acids. Trimming took 4 bases from V and 0 from J; bases not matched to a gene: 9. The chain's CDR3 is CASSQDRANMNTEAFF. The CDR3 DNA reads TGCGCCAGCAGCCAAGACAGGGCGAACATGAACACTGAAGCTTTCTTT. The whole variable domain, remainder taken from reference TRBV5-1 and TRBJ1-1, is KAGVTQTPRYLIKTRGQQVTLSCSPISGHRSVSWYQQTPGQGLQFLFEYFSETQRNKGNFPGRFSGRQFSNSRSEMNVSTLELGDSALYLCASSQDRANMNTEAFFGQGTRLTVV.

The chain uses TRBV7-2 and TRBJ1-5; 7 bases align to TRBD1. The CDR3 totals 15 residues. Per germline, CDR1 SGHTA and CDR2 FQGNSA. With 6 bases clipped from V and 4 bases from J, the junction kept 9 bases outside the gene matches. The CDR3 DNA reads as TGTGCCAGCAGTCTAACCGGGACAGCAAATCAGCCCCAGCATTTT. The encoded protein is CASSLTGTANQPQHF.

V and J are TRBV6-5 and TRBJ2-3; the D is unclear. Trimming cost V 4 bases and J 0 bases, with 11 bases left between them. There are 15 residues in the CDR3. Germline values: CDR1 MNHEY, CDR2 SVGAGI. Here the CDR3 DNA reads TGTGCCAGCAGTTCTAGGATGACTAGCACAGATACGCAGTATTTT. It yields the protein CASSSRMTSTDTQYF.

The CDR3 sequence: CASSQGQGALGYTF. In nucleotides, the CDR3 is TGTGCCAGCAGTCAGGGACAGGGGGCGCTTGGCTACACCTTC. The J gene is TRBJ1-2, the V gene TRBV6-5; 12 bases are a match to TRBD1. The CDR3 is 14 residues long. Germline lookup yields CDR1 MNHEY and CDR2 SVGAGI. The V and J ends lost 5 bases and 7 bases, in that order; junction bases with no gene match: 5.

The chain has TRBV19 and TRBJ2-5, with 11 nucleotides matching TRBD2. The CDR3 consists of 16 residues. Per the germline V gene, CDR1 is LNHDA and CDR2 is SQIVND (reference sequence). After removal of 7 bases from V and 4 bases from J, the junction contained 11 bases not matched to a gene. CDR3 loop: CASTREASGRRETQYF. CDR3 bases: TGTGCCAGTACCAGGGAGGCTAGCGGGAGGAGAGAGACCCAGTACTTC.

There are a few counts of this clone. The CDR3 is CASSYGTFLGNTEAFF. CDR3 nucleotide sequence: TGTGCCAGCAGCTACGGGACATTCCTAGGGAACACTGAAGCTTTCTTT. The chain has TRBV5-6 and TRBJ1-1, with D tentatively TRBD1 (6 bases). The CDR3 runs 16 residues. The germline V gene encodes CDR1 SGHDT and CDR2 YYEEEE. The V end lost 3 bases, the J end lost 1 base, and 16 bases lay between the germline ends.

This clone has a single count. The rearrangement uses TRBV5-1 and TRBJ1-2; D call uncertain. Trimming cost V 1 base and J 6 bases, with 7 bases left between them. Germline V gene sequence: CDR1 SGHRS, CDR2 YFSETQ. The CDR3 runs 12 residues. The CDR3 spells CASSLTTDGYTF. CDR3 coding DNA: TGCGCCAGCAGCTTGACAACCGATGGCTACACCTTC.

The rearrangement links TRBV19 to TRBJ1-1, with D possibly being TRBD1 (6 bases). Germline loops: CDR1 LNHDA, CDR2 SQIVND (reference sequence). Trimming shortened V by 5 bases and J by 1 base, and 20 bases separated the two germline ends. The CDR3 loop spans 17 amino acids. CDR3 DNA sequence: TGTGCCAGTAGTGCCGTCCGGCGGGGGGCATCGAACACTGAAGCTTTCTTT. Encoded protein: CASSAVRRGASNTEAFF.

In its sample, this clone was seen a few times. The chain has TRBV5-1 and TRBJ2-5; tentatively, D is TRBD2 (5 bases). This CDR3 region has 15 residues. V was cut by 0 bases and J by 5 bases, with 14 bases left in between. Germline CDR1 SGHRS, CDR2 YFSETQ. CDR3 sequence: CASSLGSLATETQYF. In DNA, the CDR3 is TGCGCCAGCAGCTTGGGGTCTCTAGCAACGGAGACCCAGTACTTC.

This chain links TRBV5-1 with TRBJ2-7, with 9 bases fitting TRBD1. V dropped 4 bases and J dropped 3; count of bases not matched to a gene: 5. The CDR3 is 14 residues long. CDR1 SGHRS and CDR2 YFSETQ come from the germline V gene. The CDR3 nucleotides are TGCGCCAGCAGCCTAGACAGGGGGAACTACGAGCAGTACTTC. Encoded protein: CASSLDRGNYEQYF.

The J gene is TRBJ2-5, the V gene TRBV9; 8 bases map to TRBD1. The ends lost 4 bases at V and 11 bases at J; junction bases unmatched: 16. Per the germline V gene, CDR1 is SGDLS and CDR2 is YYNGEE. The CDR3 extends over 15 amino acids. CDR3 protein: CASSPIQGVSKEQYF. The CDR3 DNA follows: TGTGCCAGCAGCCCAATACAGGGGGTGTCGAAGGAGCAGTACTTC.

The chain employs TRBV5-5 and TRBJ1-2; 8 bases are a match to TRBD1. The V and J ends lost 4 bases and 4 bases, in that order; junction bases with no gene match: 6. Germline V gene lookup returns CDR1 SGHKS and CDR2 YYEKEE (reference sequence). The CDR3 totals 14 residues. CDR3 nucleotide sequence: TGTGCCAGCAGCCCCTCCGGGACAGGCTATGGCTACACCTTC. It codes for CASSPSGTGYGYTF.

With regard to this clone: One junction end disagrees with the germline gene, perhaps due to a read error. The chain is built from TRBV7-9 and TRBJ2-3; TRBD2 might be the D (5 bases). Looked up from germline, CDR1 is SEHNR and CDR2 is FQNEAQ (reference sequence). CDR3 length: 16 amino acids. CDR3 DNA sequence: TGTTCCAGCAGCTTCCCCCGGGGAGAGTTGGCAGATACGCAGTATTTT. Its protein product is CSSSFPRGELADTQYF.

The rearrangement joins TRBV7-6 to TRBJ1-4, with D tentatively TRBD1 (6 bases). V was cut by 1 base and J by 0 bases, with 6 bases left in between. This CDR3 is 15 amino acids long. CDR1 is SGHVS and CDR2 is FNYEAQ in the germline V gene. The chain's CDR3 is CASSLGTATNEKLFF. The CDR3 DNA is TGTGCCAGCAGCTTAGGGACAGCAACTAATGAAAAACTGTTTTTT.

The chain carries TRBV11-2 and TRBJ2-3; no reliable D call. Germline loops: CDR1 SGHAT, CDR2 FQNNGV. V was trimmed by 0 bases and J by 4 bases, leaving 5 bases between them. The CDR3 is made up of 13 amino acids. The CDR3 protein is CASSLDRADTQYF. Written as DNA, the CDR3 is TGTGCCAGCAGCTTAGATCGTGCAGATACGCAGTATTTT.

The chain employs TRBV7-9 and TRBJ2-7; 10 bases are a match to TRBD2. The germline gives CDR1 SEHNR, CDR2 FQNEAQ (reference sequence). The V gene end was trimmed by 3 bases and the J gene end by 3 bases; junction bases not matched to a gene: 5. CDR3 length equals 15 residues. CDR3 amino acids: CASSFSGRAVYEQYV. Written as DNA, the CDR3 is TGTGCCAGCAGCTTCAGCGGGAGGGCCGTCTACGAGCAGTACGTC.

This CDR3 is CASSFRTGPFSETQYF. DNA of the CDR3: TGTGCCAGCAGCTTCCGGACAGGGCCCTTTAGCGAGACCCAGTACTTC. This chain uses TRBV5-6 with TRBJ2-5; TRBD1 agrees at 8 bases. There are 16 residues in the CDR3. The J segment lost 5 bases and the V segment lost 2 bases, leaving 11 bases of the junction unmatched. In germline, CDR1 is SGHDT, CDR2 YYEEEE.